Detailed here is one T cell receptor beta chain. Some clones are missing from TCRdb's copy, which holds only in-frame ones; the method was immunoSEQ multiplex PCR. The table records 65,000 to 95,000 clones, approximately 90% of them present only once. Germline CDR1 reads MDHEN; CDR2 reads SYDVKM. Between the trimmed V and J ends, which lost 5 bases and 2 bases, there was a span of 14 bases. This CDR3 comprises 15 residues. This entry comes from a study of technical replicates of blood from a handful of donors. The V and J genes are TRBV28 and TRBJ2-3, with D perhaps matching TRBD2 (6 bases). The sequencing sample was made of T cells isolated from PBMCs. This TCR was recovered from a human donor in good health. The CDR3: CASSQLASNTDTQYF. The CDR3 DNA is TGTGCCAGCAGTCAGCTAGCGTCAAACACAGATACGCAGTATTTT.